A selection of T cell receptor beta chains follows, all from one sample in a study of blood T cell repertoires in COVID-19. The table came from immunoSEQ multiplex PCR; TCRdb's copy has only in-frame clones and leaves some out. The sample has approximately 190,000 clones, roughly nine tenths seen once. The sample comprised peripheral blood. Source of these receptors: a man aged 55 to 70 with active or convalescent COVID-19. Each CDR3 is given with its conserved first and last residue. Each record gives: V gene, clone size, D gene, J gene, CDR3 protein, CDR3 DNA. A D gene is named only where the DNA matches it firmly. Clone size, where shown, is once, few, many, or a class for clones that have expanded.

TRBV5-1	-	-	TRBJ2-3	CASSLVGSSAADTQYF	TGCGCCAGCAGCTTGGTGGGCAGCTCAGCGGCAGATACGCAGTATTTT
TRBV5-3	once	-	TRBJ2-1	CARSLLANEQFF	TGTGCCAGAAGCTTACTAGCCAATGAGCAGTTCTTC
TRBV6-5	-	TRBD1	TRBJ1-3	CASSYSTGHSGNTIYF	TGTGCCAGCAGTTACTCGACAGGGCACTCTGGAAACACCATATATTTT
TRBV29-1	-	TRBD1	TRBJ1-2	CSVGTGGALKNYGYTF	TGCAGCGTTGGAACAGGGGGCGCGTTAAAAAACTATGGCTACACCTTC
TRBV7-9	-	TRBD1	TRBJ1-2	CASSSPVGQGYGYTF	TGTGCCAGCAGCTCCCCCGTCGGACAGGGCTATGGCTACACCTTC
TRBV10-3	-	TRBD1	TRBJ1-3	CAIRRDSSGNTIYF	TGTGCCATCAGGAGGGACAGCTCTGGAAACACCATATATTTT
TRBV11-2	-	-	TRBJ2-1	CASSSRDTEQFF	TGTGCCAGCAGTTCCCGGGACACCGAGCAGTTCTTC
TRBV19	-	TRBD1	TRBJ1-2	CASSPRTGPTYGYTF	TGTGCCAGTAGTCCGAGGACAGGCCCTACCTATGGCTACACCTTC
TRBV7-3	-	-	TRBJ2-7	CASTRARGEQYF	TGTGCCAGCACCCGGGCCAGGGGCGAGCAGTACTTC
TRBV6-1	-	-	TRBJ1-1	CASKTQGSEAFF	TGTGCCAGCAAGACCCAGGGTTCTGAAGCTTTCTTT
TRBV27	-	-	TRBJ1-2	CASRPAGGLHGYTF	TGTGCCAGCAGGCCGGCGGGGGGCTTACATGGCTACACCTTC
TRBV19	-	-	TRBJ2-4	CASSAHSTTGRNIQYF	TGTGCCAGTAGCGCCCATTCGACGACAGGAAGAAACATTCAGTACTTC
TRBV20-1	-	TRBD1	TRBJ2-5	CSAGDRNTQYF	TGCAGTGCCGGGGACAGGAATACCCAGTACTTC
TRBV5-1	-	TRBD1	TRBJ2-1	CASSLGTGGNEQFF	TGCGCCAGCAGCTTGGGGACAGGGGGCAATGAGCAGTTCTTC
TRBV6-5	-	-	TRBJ2-7	CASSYSGGQSYEQYF	TGTGCCAGCAGTTACTCGGGGGGGCAATCCTACGAGCAGTACTTC
TRBV7-9	-	-	TRBJ2-3	CASSLVGHPSGDTQYF	TGTGCCAGCAGCTTAGTTGGACATCCGAGCGGGGATACGCAGTATTTT
TRBV19	-	TRBD2	TRBJ2-1	CASSPAGTDLGEQFF	TGTGCCAGTAGTCCAGCGGGAACGGATTTGGGTGAGCAGTTCTTC